This T cell receptor beta chain comes out of a study of blood T cells in healthy people across ages. This CDR3 contains 18 residues. The trim removed 0 bases at V and 5 bases at J, leaving 12 bases unmatched. The V gene's germline CDR1 is LGHNA and CDR2 YSLEER. PCR was performed a second time for roughly 7 to 12 cycles using a sample-barcoded 5' primer and a J-beta primer mix. TCRdb re-called the 5' RACE reads with MiXCR, one entry per CDR3 protein. The table includes approximately 810,000 distinct CDR3 sequences, 25% to 30% detected once. Caucasian, healthy and from Russia, the donors were aged between about 6 and 90. Study-wide points: Among T cells, TCR beta diversity per million cells dropped roughly linearly as age rose. Diversity figures based on one million T cells were deemed too low.

Ten or more counts support this clonotype. Its antigen is as yet unknown. The rearrangement links TRBV4-3 to TRBJ2-3, with 9 bases fitting TRBD2. Sequencing was performed on blood. The source is a woman of 80 years or more in good health. The CDR3 coding sequence is TGCGCCAGCAGCCAAGATCCAGCGGGGGGCCGAAAGATAGATACGCAGTATTTT. It codes for CASSQDPAGGRKIDTQYF.